This TCR beta chain was observed in a study of low-dose radiotherapy and immunotherapy resistance in tumors. For the study at large: Both drugs were delivered intravenously to patients (nivolumab 240 mg every two weeks and ipilimumab 1 mg/kg every six weeks). One day prior to radiation and immunotherapy, intravenous cyclophosphamide at 200 mg/m2 was given, repeated every two weeks.

Time point noted: before trial treatment. Every donor's regimen consisted of nivolumab, ipilimumab, aspirin, low-dose cyclophosphamide and low-dose radiotherapy. This clonotype was seen at least ten times. TRAV- and TRBV-specific primers were used for first-strand cDNA, which covered alpha and beta chains. The authors amplified TCRs for about 20 PCR cycles with a constant-region primer and a V-primer adapter. In vitro transcription amplified the mRNA that had been isolated. MiXCR was run by TCRdb on the reads, yielding one entry per CDR3 protein. The data show under 70,000 distinct CDR3 sequences, about 25% seen once. CDR3 length: 15 residues. Per the germline V gene, CDR1 is SNHLY and CDR2 is FYNNEI. The junction had 9 bases not matched to a gene; V was cut back by 5 bases and J by 4 bases.

This TCR was recovered from a male donor with prostate cancer. Sequencing was performed on PBMCs, taken before treatment. The chain carries TRBV2 and TRBJ1-1, with TRBD1 matching 8 bases. The CDR3 region is CASSLRSGGTTEAFF. CDR3 nucleotide sequence: TGTGCCAGCAGTCTCCGGTCAGGGGGCACCACTGAAGCTTTCTTT.